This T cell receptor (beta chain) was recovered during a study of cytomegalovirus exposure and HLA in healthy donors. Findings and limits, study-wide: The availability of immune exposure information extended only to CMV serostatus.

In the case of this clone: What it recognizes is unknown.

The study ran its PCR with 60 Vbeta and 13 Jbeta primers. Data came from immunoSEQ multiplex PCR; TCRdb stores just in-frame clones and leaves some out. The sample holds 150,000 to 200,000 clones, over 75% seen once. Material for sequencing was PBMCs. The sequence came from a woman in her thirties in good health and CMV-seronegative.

In DNA form, the CDR3 reads TGTGCCAGCAGCCGCGGCGGGGGGTATACAGATACGCAGTATTTT. This gives the protein CASSRGGGYTDTQYF. V and J are TRBV7-3 and TRBJ2-3; 8 bases fit TRBD2. V lost 5 bases to trimming and J lost 3 bases; unmatched junction nucleotides: 7. The CDR3 is 15 amino acids. Germline-derived CDR1 and CDR2 are SGHTA and FQGTGA. Complete variable domain (other parts from reference TRBV7-3 and TRBJ2-3): GAGVSQTPSNKVTEKGKYVELRCDPISGHTALYWYRQSLGQGPEFLIYFQGTGAADDSGLPNDRFFAVRPEGSVSTLKIQRTERGDSAVYLCASSRGGGYTDTQYFGPGTRLTVL.